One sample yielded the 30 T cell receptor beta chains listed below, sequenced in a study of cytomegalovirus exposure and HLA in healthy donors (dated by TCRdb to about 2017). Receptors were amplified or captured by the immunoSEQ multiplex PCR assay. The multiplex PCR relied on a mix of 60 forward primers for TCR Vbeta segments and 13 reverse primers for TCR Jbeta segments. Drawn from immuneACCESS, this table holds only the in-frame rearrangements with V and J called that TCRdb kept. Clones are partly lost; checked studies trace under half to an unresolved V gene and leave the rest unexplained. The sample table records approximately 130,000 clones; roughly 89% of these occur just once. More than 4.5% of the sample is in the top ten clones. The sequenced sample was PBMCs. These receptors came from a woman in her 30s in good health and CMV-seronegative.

In nucleotides, the CDR3 is TGTGCCTGGAGGAAGGCAGGTAGTTCACCCCTCCACTTT. Residues: CAWRKAGSSPLHF. The J gene is TRBJ1-6, the V gene TRBV30, with D unresolved. The length of the CDR3 is 13 residues. Germline values: CDR1 GTSNPN, CDR2 SVGIG (reference sequence). The V and J ends lost 3 bases and 9 bases respectively, with 12 bases between them.

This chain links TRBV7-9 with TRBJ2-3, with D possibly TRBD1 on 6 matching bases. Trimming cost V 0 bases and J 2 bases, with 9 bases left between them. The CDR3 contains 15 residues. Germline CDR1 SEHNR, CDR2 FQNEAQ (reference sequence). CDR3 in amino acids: CASSLASGVTDTQYF. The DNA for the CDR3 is TGTGCCAGCAGCTTAGCGTCAGGGGTCACAGATACGCAGTATTTT.

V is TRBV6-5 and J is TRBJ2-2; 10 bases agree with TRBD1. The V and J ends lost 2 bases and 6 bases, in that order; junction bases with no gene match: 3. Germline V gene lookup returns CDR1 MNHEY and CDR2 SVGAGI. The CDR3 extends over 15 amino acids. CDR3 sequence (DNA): TGTGCCAGCAGTTACGGGGACAGGGGTCCCGGGGAGCTGTTTTTT. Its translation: CASSYGDRGPGELFF.

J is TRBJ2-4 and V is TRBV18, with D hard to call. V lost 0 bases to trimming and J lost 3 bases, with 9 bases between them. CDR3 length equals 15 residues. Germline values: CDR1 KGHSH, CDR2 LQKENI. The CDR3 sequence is CASSPPALDKNIQYF. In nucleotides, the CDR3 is TGTGCCAGCTCACCACCGGCGCTAGACAAAAACATTCAGTACTTC.

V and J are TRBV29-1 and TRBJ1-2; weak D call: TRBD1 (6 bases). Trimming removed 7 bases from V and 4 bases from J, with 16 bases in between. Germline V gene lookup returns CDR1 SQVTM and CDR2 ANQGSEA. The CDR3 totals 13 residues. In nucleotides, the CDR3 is TGCAGCGCCGATCCAGGGGTAGGCTATGGCTACACCTTC. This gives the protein CSADPGVGYGYTF.

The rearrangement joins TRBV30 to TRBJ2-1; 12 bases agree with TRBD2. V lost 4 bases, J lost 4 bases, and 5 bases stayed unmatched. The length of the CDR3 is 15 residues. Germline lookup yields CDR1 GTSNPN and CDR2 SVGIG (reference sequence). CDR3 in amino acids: CAWNLLAGGYNEQFF. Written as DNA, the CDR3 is TGTGCCTGGAACCTACTAGCGGGGGGTTACAATGAGCAGTTCTTC.

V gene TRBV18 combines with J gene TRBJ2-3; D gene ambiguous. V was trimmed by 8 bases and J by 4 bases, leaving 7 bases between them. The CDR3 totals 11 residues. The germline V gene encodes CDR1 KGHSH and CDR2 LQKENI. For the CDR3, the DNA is TGTGCCAGCCTCCGGGCAGATACGCAGTATTTT. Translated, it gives CASLRADTQYF.

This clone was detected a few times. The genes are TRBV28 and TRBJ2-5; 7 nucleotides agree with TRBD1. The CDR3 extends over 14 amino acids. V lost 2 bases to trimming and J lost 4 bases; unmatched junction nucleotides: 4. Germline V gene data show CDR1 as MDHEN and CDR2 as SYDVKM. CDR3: CASSLLGGSETQYF. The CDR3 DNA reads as TGTGCCAGCAGTTTACTAGGGGGCTCAGAGACCCAGTACTTC.

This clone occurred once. The CDR3 loop is CASSSARGKHYEQYF. The CDR3 bases are TGTGCCAGCAGTTCCGCCCGAGGGAAGCACTACGAGCAGTACTTC. The chain is built from TRBV11-2 and TRBJ2-7; possibly TRBD2 for D (5 bases). The CDR3 is 15 residues long. Trimming shortened V by 6 bases and J by 3 bases, and 18 bases separated the two germline ends. CDR1 is SGHAT, CDR2 FQNNGV, per germline.

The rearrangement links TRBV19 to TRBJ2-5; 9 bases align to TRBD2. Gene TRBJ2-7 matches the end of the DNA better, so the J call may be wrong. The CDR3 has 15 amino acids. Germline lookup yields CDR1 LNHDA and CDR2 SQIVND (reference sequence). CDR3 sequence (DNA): TGTGCCAGTAGTATTGCGACTAGCGGTTACTACGAGCAGTACTTC. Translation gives CASSIATSGYYEQYF.

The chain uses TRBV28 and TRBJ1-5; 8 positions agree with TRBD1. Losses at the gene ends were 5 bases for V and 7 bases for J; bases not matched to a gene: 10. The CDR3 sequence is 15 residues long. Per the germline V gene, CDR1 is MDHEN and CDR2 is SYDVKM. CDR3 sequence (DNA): TGTGCCAGCAGTCCCCTAGGGACAGGAGGGCAGCCCCAGCATTTT. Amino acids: CASSPLGTGGQPQHF.

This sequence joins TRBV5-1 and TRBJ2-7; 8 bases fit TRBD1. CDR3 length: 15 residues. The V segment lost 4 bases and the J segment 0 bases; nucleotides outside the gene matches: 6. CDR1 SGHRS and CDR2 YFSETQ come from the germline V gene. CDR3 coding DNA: TGCGCCAGCAGCGACCGGGACAGGATCTCCTACGAGCAGTACTTC. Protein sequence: CASSDRDRISYEQYF.

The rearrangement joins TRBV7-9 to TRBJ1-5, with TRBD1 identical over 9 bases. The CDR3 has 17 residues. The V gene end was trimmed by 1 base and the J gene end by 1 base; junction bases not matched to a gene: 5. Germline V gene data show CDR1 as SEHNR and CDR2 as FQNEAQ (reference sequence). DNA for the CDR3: TGTGCCAGCAGCTTAGACAGGGGGCGAGAAAGCAATCAGCCCCAGCATTTT. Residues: CASSLDRGRESNQPQHF.

The CDR3 here is CATSRVGSFRRLEGNSPLHF. The CDR3 DNA follows: TGTGCCACCAGCAGAGTGGGATCATTTAGGAGACTTGAGGGTAATTCACCCCTCCACTTT. The chain is built from TRBV15 and TRBJ1-6; D remains ambiguous. Germline V gene lookup returns CDR1 LNHNV and CDR2 YYDKDF (reference sequence). CDR3 size: 20 residues. Trimming removed 1 base from V and 6 bases from J, with 25 bases in between. Full variable domain (missing parts from reference TRBV15 and TRBJ1-6): DAMVIQNPRYQVTQFGKPVTLSCSQTLNHNVMYWYQQKSSQAPKLLFHYYDKDFNNEADTPDNFQSRRPNTSFCFLDIRSPGLGDTAMYLCATSRVGSFRRLEGNSPLHFGNGTRLTVT.

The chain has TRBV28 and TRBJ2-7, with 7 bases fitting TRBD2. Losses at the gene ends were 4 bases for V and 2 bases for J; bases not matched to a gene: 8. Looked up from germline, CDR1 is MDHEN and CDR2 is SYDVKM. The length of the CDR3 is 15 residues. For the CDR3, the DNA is TGTGCCAGCAGTTCACCCCTTGCGGGGGCCTACGAGCAGTACTTC. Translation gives CASSSPLAGAYEQYF.

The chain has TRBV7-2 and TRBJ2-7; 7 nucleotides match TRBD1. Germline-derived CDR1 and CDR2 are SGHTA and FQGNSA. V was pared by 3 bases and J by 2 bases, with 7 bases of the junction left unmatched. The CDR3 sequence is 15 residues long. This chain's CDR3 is CASSFIGQAAYEQYF. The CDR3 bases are TGTGCCAGCAGCTTTATTGGACAGGCAGCCTACGAGCAGTACTTC.

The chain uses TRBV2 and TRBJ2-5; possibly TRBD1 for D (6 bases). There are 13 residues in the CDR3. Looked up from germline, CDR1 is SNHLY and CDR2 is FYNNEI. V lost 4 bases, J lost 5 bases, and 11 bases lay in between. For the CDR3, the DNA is TGTGCCAGCAGTGCAGGGGACGGTGAGACCCAGTACTTC. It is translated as CASSAGDGETQYF.

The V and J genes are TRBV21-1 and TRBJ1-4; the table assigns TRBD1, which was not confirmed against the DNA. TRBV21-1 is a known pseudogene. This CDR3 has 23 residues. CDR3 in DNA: TGTGCCAGCAGCAAAAGGCACACGGGTAACTATGGGCCGGGGACAGGGATGAATGAAAAACTGTTTTTT. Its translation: CASSKRHTGNYGPGTGMNEKLFF.

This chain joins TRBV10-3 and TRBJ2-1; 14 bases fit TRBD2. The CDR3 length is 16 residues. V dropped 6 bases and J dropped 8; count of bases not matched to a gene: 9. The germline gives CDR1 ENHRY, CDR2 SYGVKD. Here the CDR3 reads CAIRPGLAGVWDEQFF. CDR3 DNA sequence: TGTGCCATCAGACCGGGACTAGCGGGAGTTTGGGATGAGCAGTTCTTC.

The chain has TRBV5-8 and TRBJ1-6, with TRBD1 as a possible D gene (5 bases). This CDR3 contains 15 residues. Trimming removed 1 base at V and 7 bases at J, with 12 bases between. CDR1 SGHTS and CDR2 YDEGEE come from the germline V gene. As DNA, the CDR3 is TGTGCCAGCAGCTTGAGGCAGGGCCGGAATTCACCCCTCCACTTT. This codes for CASSLRQGRNSPLHF.

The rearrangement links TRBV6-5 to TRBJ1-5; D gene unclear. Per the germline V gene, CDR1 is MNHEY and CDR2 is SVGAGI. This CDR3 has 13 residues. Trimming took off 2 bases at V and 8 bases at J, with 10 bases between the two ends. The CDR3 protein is CASSYNYGEPQHF. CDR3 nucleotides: TGTGCCAGCAGTTACAATTACGGGGAGCCCCAGCATTTT.

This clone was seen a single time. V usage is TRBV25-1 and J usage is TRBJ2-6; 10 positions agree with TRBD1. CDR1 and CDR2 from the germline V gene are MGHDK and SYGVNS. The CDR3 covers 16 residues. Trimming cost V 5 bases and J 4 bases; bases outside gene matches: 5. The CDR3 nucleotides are TGTGCCAGCAGTTTCGGGACAGGGGAAGGGGCCAACGTCCTGACTTTC. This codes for CASSFGTGEGANVLTF.

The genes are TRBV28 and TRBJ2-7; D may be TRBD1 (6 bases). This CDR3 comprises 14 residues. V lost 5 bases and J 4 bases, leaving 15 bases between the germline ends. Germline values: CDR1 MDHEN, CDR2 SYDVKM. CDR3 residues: CASSTLGGFYEQYF. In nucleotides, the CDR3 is TGTGCCAGCAGTACGCTAGGGGGATTTTACGAGCAGTACTTC.

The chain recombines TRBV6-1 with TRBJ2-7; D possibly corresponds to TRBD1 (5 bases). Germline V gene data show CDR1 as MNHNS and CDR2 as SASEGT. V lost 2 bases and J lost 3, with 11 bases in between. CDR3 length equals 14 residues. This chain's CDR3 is CASSEWSRVYEQYF. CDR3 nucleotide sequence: TGTGCCAGCAGTGAATGGTCCAGGGTCTACGAGCAGTACTTC.

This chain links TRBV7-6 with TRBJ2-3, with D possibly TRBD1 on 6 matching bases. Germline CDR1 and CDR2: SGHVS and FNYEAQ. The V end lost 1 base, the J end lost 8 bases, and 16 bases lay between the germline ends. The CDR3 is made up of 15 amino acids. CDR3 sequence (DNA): TGTGCCAGCAGCTTAGGGCCGGTGGGGGCGGTTACGCAGTATTTT. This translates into CASSLGPVGAVTQYF.

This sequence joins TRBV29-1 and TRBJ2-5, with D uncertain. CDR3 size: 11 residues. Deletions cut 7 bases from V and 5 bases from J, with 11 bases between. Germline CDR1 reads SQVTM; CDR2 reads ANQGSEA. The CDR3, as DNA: TGCAGCGCGTCCAACTGGGAGACCCAGTACTTC. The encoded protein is CSASNWETQYF.

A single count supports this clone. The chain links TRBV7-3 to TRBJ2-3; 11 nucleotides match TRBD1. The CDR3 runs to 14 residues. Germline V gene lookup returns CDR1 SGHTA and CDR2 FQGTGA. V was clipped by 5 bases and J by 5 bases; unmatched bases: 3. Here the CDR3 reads CASSPDRGQDTQYF. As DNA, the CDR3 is TGTGCCAGCAGCCCGGACAGGGGGCAAGATACGCAGTATTTT.

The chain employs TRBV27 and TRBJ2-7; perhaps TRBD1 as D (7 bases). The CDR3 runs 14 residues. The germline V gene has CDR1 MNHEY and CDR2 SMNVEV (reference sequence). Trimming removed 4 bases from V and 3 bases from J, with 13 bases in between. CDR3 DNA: TGTGCCAGCAGTTACCAGGGGGGTAGCTACGAGCAGTACTTC. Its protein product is CASSYQGGSYEQYF.

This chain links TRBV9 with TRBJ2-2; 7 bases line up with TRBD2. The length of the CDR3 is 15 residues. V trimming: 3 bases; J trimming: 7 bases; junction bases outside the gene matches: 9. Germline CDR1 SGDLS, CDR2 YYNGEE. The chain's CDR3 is CASSAGGRIGGELFF. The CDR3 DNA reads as TGTGCCAGCAGCGCGGGGGGTAGGATCGGCGGGGAGCTGTTTTTT.

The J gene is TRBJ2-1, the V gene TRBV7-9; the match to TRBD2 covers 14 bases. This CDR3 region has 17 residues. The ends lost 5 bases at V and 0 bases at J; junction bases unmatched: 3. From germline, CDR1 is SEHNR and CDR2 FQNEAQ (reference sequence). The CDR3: CASSPGTSGSSYNEQFF. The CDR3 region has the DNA TGTGCCAGCAGCCCGGGGACTAGCGGGAGCTCCTACAATGAGCAGTTCTTC.